Following are 30 T cell receptor beta chains from one sample sequenced in a study of somatic mutations in cytotoxic T cells in rheumatoid arthritis. Some clones are missing from TCRdb's copy, which holds only in-frame ones; the method was immunoSEQ multiplex PCR. The table records about 5,000 clones, 85% to 90% of them present only once. The sequenced material came from CD8+ T cells sorted from blood. The receptor set was obtained from a woman aged 45-65 years with rheumatoid arthritis.

The chain recombines TRBV2 with TRBJ2-2; D might be TRBD1 (6 bases). The CDR3 has 15 residues. The V gene's germline CDR1 is SNHLY and CDR2 FYNNEI. Trimming pared 0 bases from V and 7 bases from J, leaving 12 bases between. The CDR3 protein is CASSEALWGHGELFF. For the CDR3, the DNA is TGTGCCAGCAGTGAAGCGCTTTGGGGGCACGGGGAGCTGTTTTTT.

The V call is TRBV30, the J call TRBJ2-7, with a weak D call TRBD2 (7 bases). V gave up 0 bases and J gave up 2 bases, with 17 bases separating them. CDR3 length: 16 residues. Germline values: CDR1 GTSNPN, CDR2 SVGIG (reference sequence). The CDR3 region is CAWSVLGGGLTYEQYF. For the CDR3, the DNA is TGTGCCTGGAGTGTACTCGGCGGGGGCCTAACCTACGAGCAGTACTTC. Together with reference TRBV30 and TRBJ2-7, the CDR3 gives the full variable domain: SQTIHQWPATLVQPVGSPLSLECTVEGTSNPNLYWYRQAAGRGLQLLFYSVGIGQISSEVPQNLSASRPQDRQFILSSKKLLLSDSGFYLCAWSVLGGGLTYEQYFGPGTRLTVT.

The chain combines TRBV4-1 with TRBJ2-1, with 9 bases identical to TRBD2. CDR1 and CDR2 from the germline V gene are MGHRA and YSYEKL. The CDR3 is made up of 17 amino acids. With V trimmed by 0 bases and J by 0 bases, 3 bases remained unmatched. CDR3 protein: CASSQDSSGASYNEQFF. CDR3 sequence (DNA): TGCGCCAGCAGCCAAGACTCTAGCGGGGCCTCCTACAATGAGCAGTTCTTC.

This clone showed up just once. The chain couples TRBV10-1 to TRBJ1-5; 11 nucleotides align to TRBD1. V was pared by 7 bases and J by 1 base, with 15 bases of the junction left unmatched. This CDR3 is 19 amino acids long. Germline V lookup: CDR1 WNHNN, CDR2 SYGVQD (reference sequence). CDR3 protein: CASTREEGQGVSSNQPQHF. CDR3 in DNA: TGCGCCAGCACCCGAGAAGAGGGACAGGGGGTTTCGAGCAATCAGCCCCAGCATTTT.

The genes are TRBV5-4 and TRBJ2-2; weak D call: TRBD1 (7 bases). V dropped 7 bases and J dropped 1 base, with 14 bases sitting between them. CDR3 length equals 15 residues. Germline V CDR1 and CDR2: SGHNT, YYREEE (reference sequence). The DNA for the CDR3 is TGTGCCAGCCCTGGCGGGACAGAGAACACCGGGGAGCTGTTTTTT. Its translation: CASPGGTENTGELFF.

The chain is built from TRBV4-1 and TRBJ2-2; D is ambiguous. The CDR3 is 13 residues long. The germline CDR1 and CDR2 sequences are MGHRA and YSYEKL. Trimming pared 4 bases from V and 7 bases from J, leaving 10 bases between. Here the CDR3 reads CASSLSADGELFF. DNA for the CDR3: TGCGCCAGCAGCCTAAGTGCGGACGGGGAGCTGTTTTTT.

J is TRBJ2-1 and V is TRBV2; D is unclear. The germline V and J ends were trimmed by 4 bases and 0 bases, with 10 bases remaining between them. CDR3 length: 15 amino acids. Germline values: CDR1 SNHLY, CDR2 FYNNEI. CDR3: CASSVPRSSYNEQFF. CDR3 in DNA: TGTGCCAGCAGTGTCCCCCGGAGCTCCTACAATGAGCAGTTCTTC.

The chain is built from TRBV27 and TRBJ2-7, with a weak D call TRBD2 (5 bases). The germline V gene encodes CDR1 MNHEY and CDR2 SMNVEV (reference sequence). Trimming took off 3 bases at V and 5 bases at J, with 14 bases between the two ends. This CDR3 region has 14 residues. The CDR3 DNA reads TGTGCCAGCAGTTTCGAGGTCGGGGTCGACGAGCAGTACTTC. Its protein product is CASSFEVGVDEQYF.

In DNA form, the CDR3 reads TGCGCCAGCAGCTTGTTCGGGCAGGGAGGGGACGAGCAGTACTTC. Residues: CASSLFGQGGDEQYF. The chain joins TRBV5-1 to TRBJ2-7; TRBD2 aligns across 7 bases. The CDR3 has 15 residues. Trimming at V came to 1 base and at J to 5 bases, leaving 9 bases not matched to a gene. Germline lookup yields CDR1 SGHRS and CDR2 YFSETQ.

In this sample, this clone turned up once. The chain carries TRBV11-2 and TRBJ2-2; TRBD1 aligns across 7 bases. This CDR3 region has 16 residues. Per germline, CDR1 SGHAT and CDR2 FQNNGV. The J segment lost 3 bases and the V segment lost 7 bases, leaving 11 bases of the junction unmatched. The CDR3 DNA sequence: TGTGCCAGCACCCCTGGACAGGCATTGTACACCGGGGAGCTGTTTTTT. Amino acids: CASTPGQALYTGELFF.

The V gene is TRBV7-9, the J gene TRBJ1-2; perhaps TRBD1 as D (5 bases). The germline gives CDR1 SEHNR, CDR2 FQNEAQ (reference sequence). The CDR3 loop spans 14 amino acids. V was shortened by 2 bases and J by 3 bases, with 10 bases between the two germline ends. The CDR3 loop is CASSLYSQDYGYTF. The CDR3 coding sequence is TGTGCCAGCAGCTTATATTCACAGGACTATGGCTACACCTTC. The full variable domain, in which reference TRBV7-9 and TRBJ1-2 provide the parts outside the CDR3, is DTGVSQNPRHKITKRGQNVTFRCDPISEHNRLYWYRQTLGQGPEFLTYFQNEAQLEKSRLLSDRFSAERPKGSFSTLEIQRTEQGDSAMYLCASSLYSQDYGYTFGSGTRLTVV.

The chain recombines TRBV13 with TRBJ2-1, with 10 bases identical to TRBD1. J lost 7 bases, V lost 5 bases, and 8 bases had no gene match. This CDR3 has 15 amino acids. Germline loops: CDR1 PRHDT, CDR2 FYEKMQ (reference sequence). The CDR3 region has the DNA TGTGCCAGCAGCCTAAGACAGGGGGCGGTTAATGAGCAGTTCTTC. Protein product: CASSLRQGAVNEQFF.

The sample holds one count of this clone. The rearrangement joins TRBV2 to TRBJ2-1, with D uncertain. The CDR3 contains 13 residues. Trimming stripped 5 bases from V and 1 base from J, with 6 bases between. CDR1 is SNHLY and CDR2 is FYNNEI in the germline V gene. Here the CDR3 reads CASSRVSYNEQFF. Written as DNA, the CDR3 is TGTGCCAGCAGTCGGGTTTCCTACAATGAGCAGTTCTTC. Filled out from reference TRBV2 and TRBJ2-1, the complete variable domain reads EPEVTQTPSHQVTQMGQEVILRCVPISNHLYFYWYRQILGQKVEFLVSFYNNEISEKSEIFDDQFSVERPDGSNFTLKIRSTKLEDSAMYFCASSRVSYNEQFFGPGTRLTVL.

The V gene is TRBV5-1, the J gene TRBJ2-4; 11 bases agree with TRBD2. V lost 4 bases and J lost 5; bases outside the gene matches: 5. Germline CDR1 and CDR2: SGHRS and YFSETQ. CDR3 length: 15 amino acids. DNA of the CDR3: TGCGCCAGCAGCCCCATAGCGGGGGGGCAAAACATTCAGTACTTC. Encoded protein: CASSPIAGGQNIQYF.

Note on this clone: One junction end disagrees with the germline gene, perhaps due to a read error. The identical CDR3 is also encoded by other nucleotide sequences in the sample. The chain employs TRBV4-1 and TRBJ1-6; TRBD1 agrees at 10 bases. CDR3 size: 16 residues. Germline V lookup: CDR1 MGHRA, CDR2 YSYEKL. In DNA, the CDR3 is TGCGCCAGCAGCCTAACGACAGGGGGCTATAATTCCCCCCTCCACTTT. This gives the protein CASSLTTGGYNSPLHF.

V gene TRBV11-2 combines with J gene TRBJ2-4; 10 bases agree with TRBD2. The germline V gene encodes CDR1 SGHAT and CDR2 FQNNGV. CDR3 length equals 15 residues. J was trimmed by 4 bases and V by 1 base; bases with no gene match: 1. CDR3 nucleotides: TGTGCCAGCAGCTTAGTACTAGCGGGGAAAAACATTCAGTACTTC. Its protein product is CASSLVLAGKNIQYF.

This chain joins TRBV5-6 and TRBJ2-3, with 9 bases aligning to TRBD2. The germline gives CDR1 SGHDT, CDR2 YYEEEE. The CDR3 has 18 amino acids. The junction had 13 bases not matched to a gene; V was cut back by 4 bases and J by 1 base. The CDR3: CASSPGPLAGVRTDTQYF. The DNA for the CDR3 is TGTGCCAGCAGCCCCGGTCCGTTAGCGGGGGTCCGCACAGATACGCAGTATTTT.

The genes are TRBV4-1 and TRBJ2-5; 16 bases agree with TRBD2. After removal of 3 bases from V and 2 bases from J, the junction contained 9 bases not matched to a gene. Germline assignment: CDR1 MGHRA and CDR2 YSYEKL. The CDR3 spans 19 residues. For the CDR3, the DNA is TGCGCCAGCAGCCACCCGGGACTAGCGGGGGGGCCGGATCAAGAGACCCAGTACTTC. Translating it yields CASSHPGLAGGPDQETQYF.

V is TRBV10-3 and J is TRBJ2-5; a weak D match, TRBD1 (5 bases). Trimming took off 4 bases at V and 3 bases at J, with 15 bases between the two ends. CDR1 and CDR2 from the germline V gene are ENHRY and SYGVKD. The CDR3 extends over 15 amino acids. For the CDR3, the DNA is TGTGCCATCAGTGTCGTAGGTGACAGAGAAGAGACCCAGTACTTC. It is translated as CAISVVGDREETQYF.

The chain employs TRBV11-2 and TRBJ1-2; 7 nucleotides line up with TRBD1. The CDR3 loop spans 13 amino acids. Germline loops: CDR1 SGHAT, CDR2 FQNNGV. With V trimmed by 5 bases and J by 8 bases, 8 bases remained unmatched. The CDR3 sequence: CASSLTGVDGYTF. DNA of the CDR3: TGTGCCAGCAGCCTTACAGGGGTAGACGGCTACACCTTC.

The chain employs TRBV19 and TRBJ2-7; 8 bases are a match to TRBD1. J lost 5 bases, V lost 7 bases, and 10 bases had no gene match. This CDR3 region has 14 residues. The germline V gene encodes CDR1 LNHDA and CDR2 SQIVND (reference sequence). The CDR3 coding sequence is TGTGCCAGTACCCCCGGGACAGGTGCCCACGAGCAGTACTTC. It encodes CASTPGTGAHEQYF. Variable domain in full (rest from reference TRBV19 and TRBJ2-7): DGGITQSPKYLFRKEGQNVTLSCEQNLNHDAMYWYRQDPGQGLRLIYYSQIVNDFQKGDIAEGYSVSREKKESFPLTVTSAQKNPTAFYLCASTPGTGAHEQYFGPGTRLTVT.

This chain joins TRBV7-9 and TRBJ2-3; TRBD2 might be the D (6 bases). Trimming pared 5 bases from V and 2 bases from J, leaving 23 bases between. The CDR3 contains 18 residues. Germline loops: CDR1 SEHNR, CDR2 FQNEAQ (reference sequence). DNA for the CDR3: TGTGCCAGCAGCCCAGCAGCTCTAGCGAGCCAAGTCACAGATACGCAGTATTTT. Its protein is CASSPAALASQVTDTQYF.

A note on this clone: Other DNA sequences in the sample encode the same CDR3. The rearrangement joins TRBV2 to TRBJ1-6, with a possible D match to TRBD1 (5 bases). The germline V and J ends were trimmed by 2 bases and 5 bases, with 13 bases remaining between them. Germline V gives CDR1 SNHLY, CDR2 FYNNEI. The length of the CDR3 is 16 residues. CDR3 protein: CASSERGHPDNSPLHF. The CDR3 region has the DNA TGTGCCAGCAGTGAAAGAGGACACCCCGATAATTCACCCCTCCACTTT.

V usage is TRBV2 and J usage is TRBJ2-3, with TRBD2 matching 13 bases. Germline V gene data show CDR1 as SNHLY and CDR2 as FYNNEI. The length of the CDR3 is 17 residues. The ends lost 7 bases at V and 9 bases at J; junction bases unmatched: 16. CDR3 sequence (DNA): TGTGCCAGCAATCCTCCGACTAGCGGGGGGCCCCCATGGACGCAGTATTTT. Protein sequence: CASNPPTSGGPPWTQYF.

This rearrangement joins TRBV4-1 to TRBJ1-1; weak D call: TRBD1 (6 bases). This CDR3 has 14 residues. V lost 1 base and J lost 4, with 10 bases in between. Germline V gene data show CDR1 as MGHRA and CDR2 as YSYEKL. The CDR3 DNA reads as TGCGCCAGCAGCCAAGTCATAGGGGGCACTGAAGCTTTCTTT. Protein sequence: CASSQVIGGTEAFF.

This sequence joins TRBV30 and TRBJ1-5; D is unresolved. This CDR3 has 14 amino acids. CDR1 and CDR2 from the germline V gene are GTSNPN and SVGIG (reference sequence). The V and J ends lost 0 bases and 1 base respectively, with 7 bases between them. In nucleotides, the CDR3 is TGTGCCTGGAGTGTACGGGTGAGCAATCAGCCCCAGCATTTT. Protein sequence: CAWSVRVSNQPQHF.

This rearrangement joins TRBV5-6 to TRBJ1-2; D perhaps matches TRBD1 (5 bases). V lost 5 bases and J lost 1, with 9 bases in between. The CDR3 totals 13 residues. The germline V gene encodes CDR1 SGHDT and CDR2 YYEEEE. CDR3 in DNA: TGTGCCAGCAGGGCGACAGATAACTATGGCTACACCTTC. Translation: CASRATDNYGYTF.

V usage is TRBV7-9 and J usage is TRBJ1-1; D is unresolved. The ends were cut back, 5 bases at V and 0 bases at J, with 16 bases in the middle. CDR1 is SEHNR and CDR2 is FQNEAQ in the germline V gene (reference sequence). There are 16 residues in the CDR3. The CDR3 protein is CASSPIPTTLNTEAFF. CDR3 in DNA: TGTGCCAGCAGCCCCATACCGACAACCCTGAACACTGAAGCTTTCTTT.

The V and J genes are TRBV6-4 and TRBJ2-1; 8 bases map to TRBD2. CDR3 length equals 15 residues. Germline-derived CDR1 and CDR2 are MRHNA and SNTAGT. The V gene end was trimmed by 3 bases and the J gene end by 4 bases; junction bases not matched to a gene: 5. The CDR3 bases are TGTGCCAGCAGTGAGTCCGCGGGGGGTTACAATGAGCAGTTCTTC. Amino acid sequence: CASSESAGGYNEQFF.

The chain uses TRBV29-1 and TRBJ1-4; unclear D gene. The CDR3 covers 14 residues. V was pared by 5 bases and J by 7 bases, with 17 bases between. The germline V gene encodes CDR1 SQVTM and CDR2 ANQGSEA. CDR3 nucleotide sequence: TGCAGCGTTCGGGGTAGGATTATGTCTGAAAAACTGTTTTTT. Encoded protein: CSVRGRIMSEKLFF.